One and the same sample provided the 31 T cell receptor beta chains below, sequenced in a study of CD8 T cells in ankylosing spondylitis. Each CDR3 protein is one row after TCRdb ran MiXCR on the 5' RACE reads. The sample contains about 150,000 distinct CDR3 sequences, under 55% of which appear only once. The sample consisted of synovial fluid, either unsorted or a sorted T cell fraction (not recorded which). These TCRs come from a male donor with ankylosing spondylitis.

V is TRBV25-1 and J is TRBJ1-1, with D unresolved. V was cut by 5 bases and J by 4 bases, with 17 bases left in between. CDR1 and CDR2 from the germline V gene are MGHDK and SYGVNS. CDR3 length equals 15 residues. CDR3 DNA: TGTGCCAGCAGTCCACTAAGGGTGGCGTGCACTGAAGCTTTCTTT. It encodes CASSPLRVACTEAFF.

This chain joins TRBV12-3 or TRBV12-4 and TRBJ1-2, with 7 bases fitting TRBD1. The CDR3 totals 16 residues. With 1 base clipped from V and 4 bases from J, the junction kept 9 bases outside the gene matches. CDR3 residues: CASSLETWGQLYGYTF. CDR3 coding DNA: TGTGCCAGCAGTTTAGAAACTTGGGGACAGCTCTATGGCTACACCTTC.

There are a few counts of this clonotype. The rearrangement joins TRBV11-2 to TRBJ2-3; D possibly uses TRBD1 or TRBD2 (6 bases each). Germline values: CDR1 SGHAT, CDR2 FQNNGV. The V end lost 5 bases, the J end lost 7 bases, and 22 bases lay between the germline ends. The CDR3 has 16 amino acids. The CDR3: CASSTIRGPAIHTQYF. In nucleotides, the CDR3 is TGTGCCAGCAGCACCATTCGGGGGCCGGCGATACATACGCAGTATTTT. Complete variable domain (other parts from reference TRBV11-2 and TRBJ2-3): EAGVAQSPRYKIIEKRQSVAFWCNPISGHATLYWYQQILGQGPKLLIQFQNNGVVDDSQLPKDRFSAERLKGVDSTLKIQPAKLEDSAVYLCASSTIRGPAIHTQYFGPGTRLTVL.

The chain combines TRBV2 with TRBJ2-1; 12 bases align to TRBD2. The J segment lost 8 bases and the V segment lost 4 bases, leaving 6 bases of the junction unmatched. The length of the CDR3 is 15 residues. Per germline, CDR1 SNHLY and CDR2 FYNNEI. CDR3 nucleotides: TGTGCCAGCAGTGGGGGACTAGCGGGTGATGATGAGCAGTTCTTC. Encoded protein: CASSGGLAGDDEQFF. Full variable domain (rest looked up from reference TRBV2 and TRBJ2-1): EPEVTQTPSHQVTQMGQEVILRCVPISNHLYFYWYRQILGQKVEFLVSFYNNEISEKSEIFDDQFSVERPDGSNFTLKIRSTKLEDSAMYFCASSGGLAGDDEQFFGPGTRLTVL.

The chain has TRBV4-1 and TRBJ2-7; TRBD2 aligns across 7 bases. The germline CDR1 and CDR2 sequences are MGHRA and YSYEKL. There are 17 residues in the CDR3. V shed 2 bases and J 2 bases; nucleotides not matched to a gene: 12. The CDR3 DNA reads TGCGCCAGCAGCCAACTCCTGGGCCGGGAGGAGACCTACGAGCAGTACTTC. Translation: CASSQLLGREETYEQYF.

The V gene is TRBV10-3, the J gene TRBJ1-2; D unclear. The V gene lost 3 bases and the J gene lost 4 bases, with 24 bases spanning the gap. The CDR3 has 18 amino acids. Per the germline V gene, CDR1 is ENHRY and CDR2 is SYGVKD. The CDR3 DNA is TGTGCCATCAGTGACCCTTGGAGGGATCAAGCCCTTAGCTATGGCTACACCTTC. It encodes CAISDPWRDQALSYGYTF.

In this sample, this clonotype turned up a few times. The J gene is TRBJ1-1, the V gene TRBV11-2, with a possible D match to TRBD1 (6 bases). This CDR3 has 20 residues. The V end lost 5 bases, the J end lost 0 bases, and 28 bases lay between the germline ends. CDR1 is SGHAT and CDR2 is FQNNGV in the germline V gene. Written as DNA, the CDR3 is TGTGCCAGCAGCCACGTCCCCTTTACAGGGCCCCCCCTCATGAACACTGAAGCTTTCTTT. Translated, it gives CASSHVPFTGPPLMNTEAFF.

The chain couples TRBV7-9 to TRBJ1-1; 11 positions match TRBD1. J was trimmed by 5 bases and V by 4 bases; bases with no gene match: 3. The CDR3 consists of 14 residues. Per the germline V gene, CDR1 is SEHNR and CDR2 is FQNEAQ (reference sequence). The CDR3 here is CASSSRDRGTEAFF. CDR3 DNA: TGTGCCAGCAGCTCGAGGGACAGGGGGACTGAAGCTTTCTTT.

This clonotype was picked up a small number of times. The V call is TRBV20-1, the J call TRBJ1-5; weak D call: TRBD1 (6 bases). CDR1 and CDR2 from the germline V gene are DFQATT and SNEGSKA (reference sequence). The CDR3 runs 16 residues. Trimming removed 5 bases from V and 5 bases from J, with 22 bases in between. CDR3 coding DNA: TGCAGTGCTCAAGCCCCCCCAGGGGAGGGCCATCAGCCCCAGCATTTT. Translated: CSAQAPPGEGHQPQHF.

The CDR3 protein is CATSSPTSSVNIQYF. CDR3 nucleotide sequence: TGTGCCACCAGCAGCCCGACTAGTTCTGTAAACATTCAGTACTTC. The chain joins TRBV15 to TRBJ2-4, with D perhaps TRBD2 (6 bases). Trimming removed 3 bases from V and 6 bases from J, with 15 bases in between. The CDR3 spans 15 residues. Germline lookup yields CDR1 LNHNV and CDR2 YYDKDF (reference sequence).

This chain uses TRBV18 with TRBJ2-5, with D perhaps matching TRBD2 (6 bases). Trimming took off 3 bases at V and 1 base at J, with 12 bases between the two ends. The CDR3 sequence is 15 residues long. In germline, CDR1 is KGHSH, CDR2 LQKENI. The CDR3: CASSPPGGSQETQYF. The CDR3 region has the DNA TGTGCCAGCTCACCGCCCGGGGGAAGCCAAGAGACCCAGTACTTC.

This clonotype was detected a few times. This sequence joins TRBV7-9 and TRBJ2-1; 11 bases agree with TRBD2. The CDR3 sequence is 15 residues long. V trimming: 7 bases; J trimming: 4 bases; junction bases outside the gene matches: 6. Per germline, CDR1 SEHNR and CDR2 FQNEAQ (reference sequence). CDR3 sequence (DNA): TGTGCCAGCAACTCCGGGACTAGCGGTTACAATGAGCAGTTCTTC. Encoded protein: CASNSGTSGYNEQFF.

This sequence joins TRBV4-1 and TRBJ1-5; 8 nucleotides match TRBD1. The CDR3 covers 16 residues. The V gene end was trimmed by 2 bases and the J gene end by 3 bases; junction bases not matched to a gene: 6. Germline CDR1 is MGHRA and CDR2 is YSYEKL. CDR3 sequence: CASSQRTGSINQPQHF. CDR3 DNA: TGCGCCAGCAGCCAAAGGACAGGGAGCATCAATCAGCCCCAGCATTTT.

This rearrangement joins TRBV5-6 to TRBJ2-2; D is ambiguous. CDR1 and CDR2 from the germline V gene are SGHDT and YYEEEE. V was shortened by 2 bases and J by 5 bases, with 4 bases between the two germline ends. The CDR3 totals 12 residues. The CDR3 DNA is TGTGCCAGCAGCTTCAATACCGGGGAGCTGTTTTTT. Protein: CASSFNTGELFF.

The CDR3 loop reads CASSHSTTINYGYTF. DNA for the CDR3: TGTGCCAGCAGCCATTCCACCACCATTAACTATGGCTACACCTTC. J is TRBJ1-2 and V is TRBV4-2; D gene unclear. Germline CDR1 LGHNA, CDR2 YNFKEQ. V lost 3 bases to trimming and J lost 1 base, with 12 bases between them. This CDR3 comprises 15 residues.

The sample holds a few counts of this clonotype. This chain links TRBV7-9 with TRBJ1-2; D is perhaps TRBD1 (5 bases). Germline CDR1 and CDR2: SEHNR and FQNEAQ (reference sequence). Trimming pared 4 bases from V and 4 bases from J, leaving 22 bases between. This CDR3 comprises 17 residues. The CDR3 DNA reads TGTGCCAGCAGCTCCACTACACTCAGGGTACGCGGCTATGGCTACACCTTC. Translated: CASSSTTLRVRGYGYTF.

The rearrangement links TRBV3-1 to TRBJ2-7; TRBD1 matches 7 bases. J lost 2 bases, V lost 8 bases, and 9 bases had no gene match. Germline CDR1 is LGHDT and CDR2 is YNNKEL (reference sequence). This CDR3 contains 14 residues. Here the CDR3 reads CASGMYRGTYEQYF. The CDR3 DNA reads as TGTGCCAGCGGAATGTACAGGGGAACCTACGAGCAGTACTTC.

This chain uses TRBV13 with TRBJ2-3; 9 bases are a match to TRBD2. V was clipped by 1 base and J by 6 bases; unmatched bases: 5. Germline loops: CDR1 PRHDT, CDR2 FYEKMQ (reference sequence). The CDR3 covers 15 residues. The CDR3 loop is CASSLEDSGGDTQYF. The CDR3 region has the DNA TGTGCCAGCAGCTTAGAGGATAGCGGGGGTGATACGCAGTATTTT. The complete variable domain, with remaining parts taken from reference TRBV13 and TRBJ2-3, reads AAGVIQSPRHLIKEKRETATLKCYPIPRHDTVYWYQQGPGQDPQFLISFYEKMQSDKGSIPDRFSAQQFSDYHSELNMSSLELGDSALYFCASSLEDSGGDTQYFGPGTRLTVL.

The chain carries TRBV27 and TRBJ2-3; 7 bases align to TRBD1. The CDR3 covers 15 residues. V lost 5 bases, J lost 3 bases, and 8 bases stayed unmatched. CDR1 is MNHEY and CDR2 is SMNVEV in the germline V gene (reference sequence). The CDR3 sequence: CASSPPGGRTDTQYF. The CDR3 coding sequence is TGTGCCAGCAGTCCTCCAGGGGGAAGGACAGATACGCAGTATTTT.

The genes are TRBV15 and TRBJ2-7, with unresolved D. V lost 0 bases and J lost 5, with 14 bases in between. The germline CDR1 and CDR2 sequences are LNHNV and YYDKDF (reference sequence). The CDR3 covers 15 residues. CDR3 region: CATSRDTGSPDEQYF. The CDR3 DNA reads TGTGCCACCAGCAGAGATACCGGGTCTCCCGACGAGCAGTACTTC.

The CDR3 coding sequence is TGTGCCAGCAGTTTAATGTTAGGCGAGCAGTTCTTC. It codes for CASSLMLGEQFF. The gene calls are TRBV12-3 or TRBV12-4 and TRBJ2-1; D not resolved. The CDR3 consists of 12 residues. Trimming took off 2 bases at V and 10 bases at J, with 9 bases between the two ends.

This clonotype was seen a handful of times. The J gene is TRBJ2-1, the V gene TRBV27; TRBD2 matches at 10 bases. The CDR3 has 17 residues. CDR1 is MNHEY and CDR2 is SMNVEV in the germline V gene (reference sequence). With V trimmed by 1 base and J by 9 bases, 12 bases remained unmatched. CDR3 protein: CASSLWVAGGPPGEQFF. The CDR3, as DNA: TGTGCCAGCAGTTTATGGGTAGCGGGGGGCCCCCCAGGTGAGCAGTTCTTC.

In its sample, this clonotype was seen a few times. The chain combines TRBV7-3 with TRBJ1-2; D is unresolved. The CDR3 is made up of 15 amino acids. Trimming left V 1 base short and J 4 bases short, with 13 bases between. Germline V gene sequence: CDR1 SGHTA, CDR2 FQGTGA. The CDR3 here is CASSLIPRRPYGYTF. The CDR3 DNA reads TGTGCCAGCAGCTTAATCCCACGGCGGCCCTATGGCTACACCTTC. Using reference TRBV7-3 and TRBJ1-2 for the parts outside the CDR3, the full variable domain is GAGVSQTPSNKVTEKGKYVELRCDPISGHTALYWYRQSLGQGPEFLIYFQGTGAADDSGLPNDRFFAVRPEGSVSTLKIQRTERGDSAVYLCASSLIPRRPYGYTFGSGTRLTVV.

This chain uses TRBV5-1 with TRBJ1-1; D not certain. This CDR3 spans 15 amino acids. Germline V CDR1 and CDR2: SGHRS, YFSETQ. V shed 4 bases and J shed 3 bases, with 16 bases lying between them. The CDR3 spells CASSPGPRRDTEAFF. The CDR3 coding sequence is TGCGCCAGCAGCCCGGGCCCTCGAAGGGACACTGAAGCTTTCTTT.

The V call is TRBV27, the J call TRBJ2-7; D gene unclear. With 2 bases removed from V and 0 bases from J, the gap between germline ends came to 8 bases. CDR1 is MNHEY and CDR2 is SMNVEV in the germline V gene (reference sequence). CDR3 size: 14 residues. The CDR3 DNA is TGTGCCAGCAGTTTAATGGACGGCTCCTACGAGCAGTACTTC. Its protein is CASSLMDGSYEQYF.

In this sample, this clonotype turned up a few times. The rearrangement uses TRBV9 and TRBJ2-1; 7 nucleotides agree with TRBD1. Per germline, CDR1 SGDLS and CDR2 YYNGEE. The V and J ends lost 4 bases and 8 bases, in that order; junction bases with no gene match: 24. CDR3 length equals 19 residues. CDR3 sequence: CASSSRQGGPFGVMDEQFF. In nucleotides, the CDR3 is TGTGCCAGCAGCTCCCGACAGGGTGGCCCTTTTGGGGTGATGGATGAGCAGTTCTTC.

This clonotype was seen only a few times. The rearrangement links TRBV29-1 to TRBJ1-2, with TRBD1 matching 9 bases. V shed 5 bases, J shed 4 bases, and the junction held 5 bases outside the gene matches. Germline values: CDR1 SQVTM, CDR2 ANQGSEA. CDR3 size: 13 residues. The CDR3 DNA reads as TGCAGCGTTCGACAGGGGGAGGTCTATGGCTACACCTTC. The encoded protein is CSVRQGEVYGYTF.

This clonotype turned up a few times. The chain employs TRBV10-1 and TRBJ1-2; D is unclear. The CDR3 length is 13 residues. In germline, CDR1 is WNHNN, CDR2 SYGVQD (reference sequence). The V and J ends lost 0 bases and 8 bases respectively, with 10 bases between them. CDR3 residues: CASSESDQAGYTF. In DNA form, the CDR3 reads TGCGCCAGCAGTGAGTCCGATCAGGCCGGCTACACCTTC.

The V gene is TRBV5-5, the J gene TRBJ2-7; D gene ambiguous. V shed 4 bases and J shed 7 bases, with 12 bases lying between them. The CDR3 consists of 12 residues. Germline loops: CDR1 SGHKS, CDR2 YYEKEE (reference sequence). The CDR3 DNA follows: TGTGCCAGCAGCCCGGGCCCGGTGGAGCAGTACTTC. As protein: CASSPGPVEQYF.

CDR3 residues: CASTPAAGQGDGYTF. The CDR3 coding sequence is TGTGCCAGCACCCCCGCGGCGGGACAGGGTGACGGCTACACCTTC. The chain carries TRBV7-9 and TRBJ1-2; 9 nucleotides align to TRBD1. Trimming removed 7 bases from V and 8 bases from J; junction bases left unmatched: 14. Per the germline V gene, CDR1 is SEHNR and CDR2 is FQNEAQ (reference sequence). CDR3 size: 15 residues.

The chain carries TRBV2 and TRBJ2-3; 9 bases match TRBD2. V lost 1 base and J lost 2; bases outside the gene matches: 7. The CDR3 totals 17 residues. The germline V gene has CDR1 SNHLY and CDR2 FYNNEI. CDR3 region: CASSEVGSGGITDTQYF. In nucleotides, the CDR3 is TGTGCCAGCAGTGAAGTAGGTAGCGGGGGAATCACAGATACGCAGTATTTT. Full variable domain (remainder filled in from reference TRBV2 and TRBJ2-3): EPEVTQTPSHQVTQMGQEVILRCVPISNHLYFYWYRQILGQKVEFLVSFYNNEISEKSEIFDDQFSVERPDGSNFTLKIRSTKLEDSAMYFCASSEVGSGGITDTQYFGPGTRLTVL.